Below, 29 T cell receptor beta chains from the same sample are listed, as sequenced in a study of T cell changes during pregnancy in multiple sclerosis. The assay was immunoSEQ multiplex PCR, and TCRdb's table has in-frame clones only and misses some. The sample lists tens of thousands of clones, roughly nine tenths occurring once. The specimen was CD4+ T cells from peripheral blood mononuclear cells, collected in the first trimester of pregnancy. These receptors all come from a female donor with multiple sclerosis, enrolled in a pregnancy study.

Of note for this clone: Relative to the germline gene, one junction end is altered; a read error may explain this. This chain links TRBV5-4 with TRBJ1-1, with 7 bases lining up with TRBD1. The V gene's germline CDR1 is SGHNT and CDR2 YYREEE (reference sequence). CDR3 length: 16 amino acids. The CDR3 loop is CASTLGWAGGHTEAFF. The CDR3, as DNA: TGTGCCAGCACCTTGGGCTGGGCAGGGGGGCACACTGAAGCTTTCTTT.

The rearrangement uses TRBV10-3 and TRBJ2-5; D call uncertain. The CDR3 runs to 15 residues. V shed 4 bases and J shed 2 bases, with 14 bases lying between them. Germline V gene sequence: CDR1 ENHRY, CDR2 SYGVKD. The CDR3 nucleotides read TGTGCCATCAGTGTAGGTTCGGCGGCACAAGAGACCCAGTACTTC. It is translated as CAISVGSAAQETQYF.

The J gene is TRBJ2-3, the V gene TRBV9; 13 positions match TRBD2. CDR3 length equals 16 residues. Germline values: CDR1 SGDLS, CDR2 YYNGEE. The V gene end was trimmed by 4 bases and the J gene end by 2 bases; junction bases not matched to a gene: 4. CDR3 in DNA: TGTGCCAGCAGCTCCGGGACTAGCGGGGCCACAGATACGCAGTATTTT. Protein sequence: CASSSGTSGATDTQYF.

The rearrangement links TRBV6-1 to TRBJ2-7; 8 bases agree with TRBD2. CDR3 length: 15 residues. V was clipped by 1 base and J by 3 bases; unmatched bases: 5. The germline V gene encodes CDR1 MNHNS and CDR2 SASEGT. As DNA, the CDR3 is TGTGCCAGCAGTGAAGTCTTGGCGGGGGGCTACGAGCAGTACTTC. Its protein product is CASSEVLAGGYEQYF.

The chain joins TRBV28 to TRBJ2-7; tentatively, D is TRBD1 (6 bases). The CDR3 runs to 15 residues. The germline CDR1 and CDR2 sequences are MDHEN and SYDVKM. V lost 2 bases and J 1 base, leaving 12 bases between the germline ends. DNA for the CDR3: TGTGCCAGCAGTTTAATGGGGACAAAATCCTACGAGCAGTACTTC. It is translated as CASSLMGTKSYEQYF.

The chain uses TRBV30 and TRBJ2-7; a possible D gene is TRBD2 (6 bases). The CDR3 is 14 residues long. Per germline, CDR1 GTSNPN and CDR2 SVGIG (reference sequence). V was trimmed by 2 bases and J by 2 bases, leaving 13 bases between them. Here the CDR3 reads CAWSRPGTAYEQYF. For the CDR3, the DNA is TGTGCCTGGAGTAGGCCCGGGACTGCCTACGAGCAGTACTTC. The entire variable domain, with the rest obtained from reference TRBV30 and TRBJ2-7, is as follows: SQTIHQWPATLVQPVGSPLSLECTVEGTSNPNLYWYRQAAGRGLQLLFYSVGIGQISSEVPQNLSASRPQDRQFILSSKKLLLSDSGFYLCAWSRPGTAYEQYFGPGTRLTVT.

The chain has TRBV2 and TRBJ2-5, with 11 nucleotides matching TRBD2. Trimming removed 7 bases from V and 5 bases from J; junction bases left unmatched: 12. The CDR3 has 16 amino acids. The V gene's germline CDR1 is SNHLY and CDR2 FYNNEI. The CDR3 DNA follows: TGTGCCAGCACTTCTTCACTAGCGGGAGTGGGGGAGACCCAGTACTTC. Translation: CASTSSLAGVGETQYF.

The chain joins TRBV7-9 to TRBJ2-6; D gene unclear. Deletions cut 1 base from V and 0 bases from J, with 10 bases between. This CDR3 is 17 amino acids long. Germline V gene sequence: CDR1 SEHNR, CDR2 FQNEAQ (reference sequence). The CDR3 loop is CASSLERRLSGANVLTF. DNA for the CDR3: TGTGCCAGCAGCTTAGAACGGCGACTCTCTGGGGCCAACGTCCTGACTTTC.

The rearrangement uses TRBV28 and TRBJ2-1; 8 bases are a match to TRBD1. The CDR3 extends over 14 amino acids. V was pared by 7 bases and J by 9 bases, with 11 bases of the junction left unmatched. In germline, CDR1 is MDHEN, CDR2 SYDVKM. CDR3 amino acids: CASTHPTGTGEQFF. In DNA form, the CDR3 reads TGTGCCAGCACCCACCCGACAGGGACAGGTGAGCAGTTCTTC.

About this clone itself: Other DNA sequences in the same sample also yield this CDR3. This rearrangement joins TRBV7-2 to TRBJ2-1; TRBD2 agrees at 11 bases. The CDR3 has 15 amino acids. V trimming: 3 bases; J trimming: 3 bases; junction bases outside the gene matches: 1. Germline V gene lookup returns CDR1 SGHTA and CDR2 FQGNSA. The CDR3 region has the DNA TGTGCCAGCAGCTTTACTAGCGGGAGCTACAATGAGCAGTTCTTC. It encodes CASSFTSGSYNEQFF.

The chain couples TRBV5-6 to TRBJ2-2, with 8 bases identical to TRBD1. The germline V gene has CDR1 SGHDT and CDR2 YYEEEE. V was pared by 1 base and J by 0 bases, with 5 bases of the junction left unmatched. The CDR3 loop spans 17 amino acids. CDR3 sequence (DNA): TGTGCCAGCAGCTTGAGAAGGACAGGGACGAACACCGGGGAGCTGTTTTTT. Its protein is CASSLRRTGTNTGELFF.

The chain is built from TRBV14 and TRBJ2-7; TRBD1 agrees at 8 bases. Germline assignment: CDR1 SGHDN and CDR2 FVKESK. The CDR3 runs 14 residues. J gave up 4 bases and V 4 bases, and 6 bases lay outside the gene matches. Here the CDR3 DNA reads TGTGCCAGCAGCCTCGCAGGGGGCTGGTACGAGCAGTACTTC. It encodes CASSLAGGWYEQYF.

The chain uses TRBV18 and TRBJ1-2, with a weak D call TRBD1 (6 bases). The germline V gene encodes CDR1 KGHSH and CDR2 LQKENI. Deletions cut 6 bases from V and 7 bases from J, with 18 bases between. The CDR3 extends over 14 amino acids. The CDR3 region has the DNA TGTGCCAGCTCGCCGGGCGGGGGGCAGGTTGGCTACACCTTC. It encodes CASSPGGGQVGYTF.

This clone has only one observation. The chain is built from TRBV18 and TRBJ1-2; 9 positions agree with TRBD1. The germline CDR1 and CDR2 sequences are KGHSH and LQKENI. The ends lost 3 bases at V and 4 bases at J; junction bases unmatched: 21. The length of the CDR3 is 20 residues. The CDR3 DNA is TGTGCCAGCTCACCGTCTCCCTTCTTTCGGGACAGGGTCATGAGCTATGGCTACACCTTC. Amino acids: CASSPSPFFRDRVMSYGYTF.

The chain employs TRBV4-1 and TRBJ2-7, with TRBD2 as a possible D gene (6 bases). Trimming removed 1 base from V and 1 base from J, with 11 bases in between. The CDR3 extends over 15 amino acids. The germline V gene has CDR1 MGHRA and CDR2 YSYEKL. The CDR3 bases are TGCGCCAGCAGCCAAGGACTAGTCGGTTCCTACGAGCAGTACTTC. Protein: CASSQGLVGSYEQYF.

V usage is TRBV7-2 and J usage is TRBJ2-1, with 11 bases matching TRBD2. In germline, CDR1 is SGHTA, CDR2 FQGNSA. CDR3 length equals 15 residues. The trim removed 5 bases at V and 9 bases at J, leaving 9 bases unmatched. The CDR3 coding sequence is TGTGCCAGCAGCCCGAGGCTAGCGGGAGGAAGTGAGCAGTTCTTC. Amino acids: CASSPRLAGGSEQFF.

The chain employs TRBV5-6 and TRBJ1-5; D is perhaps TRBD1 (5 bases). The CDR3 contains 15 residues. Germline loops: CDR1 SGHDT, CDR2 YYEEEE. V lost 3 bases and J 6 bases, leaving 16 bases between the germline ends. CDR3 loop: CASSWGQGTLQPQHF. The CDR3 region has the DNA TGTGCCAGCAGCTGGGGTCAGGGAACCCTTCAGCCCCAGCATTTT.

The chain employs TRBV2 and TRBJ1-2, with D perhaps TRBD1 (5 bases). The CDR3 consists of 15 residues. Trimming took 1 base from V and 4 from J, leaving 13 bases between them. Per germline, CDR1 SNHLY and CDR2 FYNNEI. CDR3 residues: CASSEDLGGVYGYTF. In DNA form, the CDR3 reads TGTGCCAGCAGTGAAGACTTGGGGGGTGTCTATGGCTACACCTTC. Looking up the rest from reference TRBV2 and TRBJ1-2 gives the full variable domain: EPEVTQTPSHQVTQMGQEVILRCVPISNHLYFYWYRQILGQKVEFLVSFYNNEISEKSEIFDDQFSVERPDGSNFTLKIRSTKLEDSAMYFCASSEDLGGVYGYTFGSGTRLTVV.

This clone was counted between two and nine times. The chain is built from TRBV29-1 and TRBJ1-1, with D possibly being TRBD1 (6 bases). There are 14 residues in the CDR3. Germline-derived CDR1 and CDR2 are SQVTM and ANQGSEA. Trimming left V 4 bases short and J 0 bases short, with 12 bases between. As DNA, the CDR3 is TGCAGCGTTGGGGGACACACCATGAACACTGAAGCTTTCTTT. It specifies CSVGGHTMNTEAFF.

The genes are TRBV6-5 and TRBJ2-3, with D perhaps TRBD1 (5 bases). Trimming removed 4 bases from V and 3 bases from J, with 11 bases in between. The germline V gene encodes CDR1 MNHEY and CDR2 SVGAGI. CDR3 length: 14 residues. CDR3 coding DNA: TGTGCCAGCAGTTTGCAGGGTAGTACAGATACGCAGTATTTT. Translated, it gives CASSLQGSTDTQYF.

This chain links TRBV5-8 with TRBJ2-7; possibly TRBD2 for D (5 bases). The CDR3 runs to 13 residues. With 3 bases removed from V and 6 bases from J, the gap between germline ends came to 13 bases. Per germline, CDR1 SGHTS and CDR2 YDEGEE. As DNA, the CDR3 is TGTGCCAGCAGCTACCGGACGGGATCCGAGCAGTACTTC. Protein product: CASSYRTGSEQYF.

For the CDR3, the DNA is TGTGCCAGCAGCCAAGGGGGGGGTACGCAGTATTTT. Its translation is CASSQGGGTQYF. V usage is TRBV14 and J usage is TRBJ2-3, with 7 bases matching TRBD2. Germline V lookup: CDR1 SGHDN, CDR2 FVKESK. Unmatched junction bases numbered 0, after V lost 1 base and J lost 8 bases. The CDR3 is 12 residues long. Supplemented by reference TRBV14 and TRBJ2-3, the full variable domain reads EAGVTQFPSHSVIEKGQTVTLRCDPISGHDNLYWYRRVMGKEIKFLLHFVKESKQDESGMPNNRFLAERTGGTYSTLKVQPAELEDSGVYFCASSQGGGTQYFGPGTRLTVL.

The chain is built from TRBV5-5 and TRBJ2-2, with unresolved D. Germline assignment: CDR1 SGHKS and CDR2 YYEKEE (reference sequence). The CDR3 consists of 16 residues. Between the trimmed V and J ends, which lost 1 base and 2 bases, there was a span of 12 bases. The CDR3 DNA reads as TGTGCCAGCAGCTTGCAGGCAAGGCTAAACACCGGGGAGCTGTTTTTT. This codes for CASSLQARLNTGELFF.

The chain is built from TRBV6-4 and TRBJ2-1; 8 bases agree with TRBD2. The length of the CDR3 is 14 residues. The germline CDR1 and CDR2 sequences are MRHNA and SNTAGT. J gave up 4 bases and V 3 bases, and 2 bases lay outside the gene matches. In DNA form, the CDR3 reads TGTGCCAGCAGTGAAAGCGGGAGTTACAATGAGCAGTTCTTC. Translated: CASSESGSYNEQFF.

The chain uses TRBV7-9 and TRBJ2-5, with TRBD2 matching 8 bases. V lost 6 bases to trimming and J lost 3 bases; unmatched junction nucleotides: 9. Germline V gives CDR1 SEHNR, CDR2 FQNEAQ (reference sequence). The CDR3 runs to 15 residues. This CDR3 is CASSLLAGGKETQYF. CDR3 DNA sequence: TGTGCCAGCAGTCTTCTAGCGGGTGGAAAAGAGACCCAGTACTTC.

The V and J genes are TRBV6-5 and TRBJ2-7; a weak D match, TRBD1 (6 bases). This CDR3 is 15 amino acids long. The germline V gene has CDR1 MNHEY and CDR2 SVGAGI. Trimming removed 8 bases at V and 1 base at J, with 18 bases between. The CDR3 region is CASGSGTLTSYEQYF. CDR3 coding DNA: TGTGCCAGCGGATCCGGGACACTTACATCCTACGAGCAGTACTTC.

Ten or more counts support this clone. V is TRBV4-1 and J is TRBJ2-3, with D uncertain. Germline V gene data show CDR1 as MGHRA and CDR2 as YSYEKL. V lost 0 bases, J lost 2 bases, and 15 bases lay in between. CDR3 size: 17 residues. The CDR3 nucleotides are TGCGCCAGCAGCCAAGATCTGCGACGGAGTGACACAGATACGCAGTATTTT. Encoded protein: CASSQDLRRSDTDTQYF.

The CDR3: CASSLVGLSTEAFF. The CDR3, as DNA: TGTGCCAGCAGCCTCGTGGGGCTGAGCACTGAAGCTTTCTTT. The chain employs TRBV11-2 and TRBJ1-1; TRBD1 is a possible D gene (5 bases). In germline, CDR1 is SGHAT, CDR2 FQNNGV. V lost 5 bases and J lost 4, with 14 bases in between. The CDR3 totals 14 residues.

The chain has TRBV29-1 and TRBJ2-7; 9 nucleotides align to TRBD2. V was pared by 4 bases and J by 4 bases, with 8 bases of the junction left unmatched. Per the germline V gene, CDR1 is SQVTM and CDR2 is ANQGSEA. This CDR3 is built from 14 residues. CDR3 residues: CSVAFSGGRYEQYF. The CDR3 DNA sequence: TGCAGCGTTGCCTTCAGCGGGGGGCGGTACGAGCAGTACTTC.